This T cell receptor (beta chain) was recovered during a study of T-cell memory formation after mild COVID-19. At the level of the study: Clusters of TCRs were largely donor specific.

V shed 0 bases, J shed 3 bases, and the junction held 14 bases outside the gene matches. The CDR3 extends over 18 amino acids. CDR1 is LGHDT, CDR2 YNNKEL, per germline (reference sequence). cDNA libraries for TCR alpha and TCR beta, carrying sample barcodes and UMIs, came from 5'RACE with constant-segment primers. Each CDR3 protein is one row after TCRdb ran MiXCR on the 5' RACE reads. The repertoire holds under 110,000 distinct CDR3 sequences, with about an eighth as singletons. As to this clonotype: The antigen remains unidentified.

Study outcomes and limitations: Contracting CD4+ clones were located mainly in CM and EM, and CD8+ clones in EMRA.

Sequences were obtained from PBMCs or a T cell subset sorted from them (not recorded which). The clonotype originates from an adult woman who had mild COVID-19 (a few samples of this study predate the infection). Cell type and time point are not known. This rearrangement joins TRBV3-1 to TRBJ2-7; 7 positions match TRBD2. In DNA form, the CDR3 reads TGTGCCAGCAGCCAAGAGGTAACTAGCGCGGGTATGTTCTACGAGCAGTACTTC. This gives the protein CASSQEVTSAGMFYEQYF.